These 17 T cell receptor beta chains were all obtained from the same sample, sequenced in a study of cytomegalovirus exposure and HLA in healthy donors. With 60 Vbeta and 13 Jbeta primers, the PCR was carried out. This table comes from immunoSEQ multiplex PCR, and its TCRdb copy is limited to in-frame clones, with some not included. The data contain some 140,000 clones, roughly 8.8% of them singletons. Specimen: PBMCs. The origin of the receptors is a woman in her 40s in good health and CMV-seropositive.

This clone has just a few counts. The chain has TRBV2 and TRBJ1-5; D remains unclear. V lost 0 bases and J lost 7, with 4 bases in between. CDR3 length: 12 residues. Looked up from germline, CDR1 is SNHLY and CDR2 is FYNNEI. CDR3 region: CASSEAPQPQHF. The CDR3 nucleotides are TGTGCCAGCAGTGAAGCCCCACAGCCCCAGCATTTT.

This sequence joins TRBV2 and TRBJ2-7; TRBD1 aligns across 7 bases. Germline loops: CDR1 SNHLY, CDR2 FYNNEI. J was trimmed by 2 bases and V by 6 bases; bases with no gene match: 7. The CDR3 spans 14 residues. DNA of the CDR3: TGTGCCAGCAGCCGGGGACAGACCACCTACGAGCAGTACTTC. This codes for CASSRGQTTYEQYF.

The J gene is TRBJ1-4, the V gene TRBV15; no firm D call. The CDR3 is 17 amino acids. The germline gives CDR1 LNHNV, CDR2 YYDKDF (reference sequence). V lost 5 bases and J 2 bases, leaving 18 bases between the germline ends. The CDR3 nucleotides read TGTGCCACCAGCCCTAGCGATGTATATGGTACTAATGAAAAACTGTTTTTT. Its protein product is CATSPSDVYGTNEKLFF.

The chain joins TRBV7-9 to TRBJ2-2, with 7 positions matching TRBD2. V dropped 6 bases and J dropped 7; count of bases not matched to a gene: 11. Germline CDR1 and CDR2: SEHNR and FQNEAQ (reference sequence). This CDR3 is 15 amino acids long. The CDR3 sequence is CASRAYTSGVGELFF. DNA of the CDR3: TGTGCCAGCAGAGCTTATACCAGCGGGGTCGGGGAGCTGTTTTTT.

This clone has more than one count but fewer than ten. CDR3 protein: CASSSRTGGTDTQYF. The CDR3 DNA follows: TGTGCCAGCAGCTCGAGGACAGGGGGCACAGATACGCAGTATTTT. The chain has TRBV11-2 and TRBJ2-3; 9 positions match TRBD1. J gave up 1 base and V 4 bases, and 3 bases lay outside the gene matches. CDR1 is SGHAT, CDR2 FQNNGV, per germline. The CDR3 has 15 residues.

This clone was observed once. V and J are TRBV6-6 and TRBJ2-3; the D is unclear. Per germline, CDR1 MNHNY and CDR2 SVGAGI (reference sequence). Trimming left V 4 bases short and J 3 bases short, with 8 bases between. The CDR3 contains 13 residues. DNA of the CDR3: TGTGCCAGCAGTTCGCCCGGGACAGATACGCAGTATTTT. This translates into CASSSPGTDTQYF.

The CDR3 region has the DNA TGTGCCAGCTCACCGGGACTAAGGCTCTATGAGCAGTTCTTC. Translating it yields CASSPGLRLYEQFF. The chain recombines TRBV18 with TRBJ2-1, with 7 bases identical to TRBD2. Trimming took 3 bases from V and 8 from J; bases not matched to a gene: 7. The CDR3 covers 14 residues. Germline V gene lookup returns CDR1 KGHSH and CDR2 LQKENI.

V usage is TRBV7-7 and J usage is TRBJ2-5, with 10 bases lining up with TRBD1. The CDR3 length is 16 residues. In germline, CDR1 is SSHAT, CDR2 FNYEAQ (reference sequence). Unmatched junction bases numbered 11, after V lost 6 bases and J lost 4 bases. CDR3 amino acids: CASRSRDRGFSETQYF. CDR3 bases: TGTGCCAGCAGATCCCGGGACAGGGGATTCTCAGAGACCCAGTACTTC.

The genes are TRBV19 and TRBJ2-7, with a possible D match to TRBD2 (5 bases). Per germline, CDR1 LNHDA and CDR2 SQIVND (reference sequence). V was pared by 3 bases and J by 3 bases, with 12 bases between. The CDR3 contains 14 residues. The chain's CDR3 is CASSIRPGNYEQYF. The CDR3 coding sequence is TGTGCCAGTAGTATCAGGCCGGGGAACTACGAGCAGTACTTC.

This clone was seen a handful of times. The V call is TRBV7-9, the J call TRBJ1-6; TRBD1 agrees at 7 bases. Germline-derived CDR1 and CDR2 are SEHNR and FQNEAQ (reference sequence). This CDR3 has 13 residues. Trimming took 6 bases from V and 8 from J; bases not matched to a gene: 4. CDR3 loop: CASSYQGDSPLHF. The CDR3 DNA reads TGTGCCAGCAGTTACCAGGGGGATTCACCCCTCCACTTT.

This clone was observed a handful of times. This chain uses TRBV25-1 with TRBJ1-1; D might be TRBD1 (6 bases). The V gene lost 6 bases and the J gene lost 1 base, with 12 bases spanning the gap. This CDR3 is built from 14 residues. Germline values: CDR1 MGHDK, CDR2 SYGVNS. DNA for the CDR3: TGTGCCAGCAGCGAGGGGGGGCAGAACACTGAAGCTTTCTTT. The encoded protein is CASSEGGQNTEAFF.

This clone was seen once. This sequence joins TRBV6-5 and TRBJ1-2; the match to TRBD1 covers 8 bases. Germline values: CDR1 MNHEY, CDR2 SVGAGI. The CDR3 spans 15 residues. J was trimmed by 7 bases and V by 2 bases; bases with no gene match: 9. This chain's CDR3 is CASSYGPGQVGGYTF. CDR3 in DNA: TGTGCCAGCAGTTACGGTCCGGGACAGGTGGGTGGCTACACCTTC.

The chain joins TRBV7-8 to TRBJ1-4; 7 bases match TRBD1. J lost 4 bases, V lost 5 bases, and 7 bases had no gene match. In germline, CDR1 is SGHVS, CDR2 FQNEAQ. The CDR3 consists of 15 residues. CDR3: CASSASTGYNEKLFF. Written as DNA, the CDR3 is TGTGCCAGCAGCGCCTCGACAGGGTATAATGAAAAACTGTTTTTT.

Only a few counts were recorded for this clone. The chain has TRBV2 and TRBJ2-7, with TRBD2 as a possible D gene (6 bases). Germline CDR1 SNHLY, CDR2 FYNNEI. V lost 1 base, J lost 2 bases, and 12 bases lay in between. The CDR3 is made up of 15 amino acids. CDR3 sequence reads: CASSEGAGRTYEQYF. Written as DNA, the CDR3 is TGTGCCAGCAGTGAAGGGGCGGGACGGACCTACGAGCAGTACTTC.

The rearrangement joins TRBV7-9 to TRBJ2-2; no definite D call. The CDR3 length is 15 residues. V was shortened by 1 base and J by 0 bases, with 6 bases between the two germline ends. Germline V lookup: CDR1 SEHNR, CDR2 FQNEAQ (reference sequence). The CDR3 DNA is TGTGCCAGCAGCTTAGGTACAGCGAACACCGGGGAGCTGTTTTTT. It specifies CASSLGTANTGELFF.

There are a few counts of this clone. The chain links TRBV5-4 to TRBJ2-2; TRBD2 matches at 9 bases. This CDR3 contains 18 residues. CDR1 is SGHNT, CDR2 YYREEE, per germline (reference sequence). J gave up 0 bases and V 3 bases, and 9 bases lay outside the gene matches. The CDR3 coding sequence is TGTGCCAGCAGCTCGGGACTAGCCGAGTTCGCGAACACCGGGGAGCTGTTTTTT. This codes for CASSSGLAEFANTGELFF.

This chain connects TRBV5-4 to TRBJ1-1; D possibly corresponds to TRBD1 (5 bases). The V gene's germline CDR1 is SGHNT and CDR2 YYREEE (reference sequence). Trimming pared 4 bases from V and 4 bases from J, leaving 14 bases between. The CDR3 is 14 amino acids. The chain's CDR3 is CASSPSSGSTEAFF. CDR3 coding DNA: TGTGCCAGCAGCCCCTCTTCAGGGTCCACTGAAGCTTTCTTT.